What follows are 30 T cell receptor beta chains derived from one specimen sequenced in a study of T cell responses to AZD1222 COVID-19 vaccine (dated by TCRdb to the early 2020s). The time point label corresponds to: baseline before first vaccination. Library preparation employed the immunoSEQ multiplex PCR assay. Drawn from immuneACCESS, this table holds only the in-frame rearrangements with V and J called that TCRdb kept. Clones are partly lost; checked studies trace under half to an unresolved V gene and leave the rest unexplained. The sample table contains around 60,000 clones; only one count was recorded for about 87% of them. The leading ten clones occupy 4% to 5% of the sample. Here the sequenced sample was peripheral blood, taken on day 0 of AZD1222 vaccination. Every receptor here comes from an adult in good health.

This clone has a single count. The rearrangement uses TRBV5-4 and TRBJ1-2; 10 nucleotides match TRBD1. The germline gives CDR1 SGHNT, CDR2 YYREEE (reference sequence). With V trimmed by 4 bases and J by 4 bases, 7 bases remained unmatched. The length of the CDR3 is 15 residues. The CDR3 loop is CASSPGQGEGYGYTF. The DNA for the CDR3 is TGTGCCAGCAGCCCTGGACAGGGGGAAGGCTATGGCTACACCTTC.

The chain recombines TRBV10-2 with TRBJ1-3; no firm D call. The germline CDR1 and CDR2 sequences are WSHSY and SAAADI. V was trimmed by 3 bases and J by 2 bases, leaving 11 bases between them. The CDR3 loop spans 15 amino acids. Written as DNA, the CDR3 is TGCGCCAGCAGTGATTGGGCAGATCCTGGAAACACCATATATTTT. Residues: CASSDWADPGNTIYF.

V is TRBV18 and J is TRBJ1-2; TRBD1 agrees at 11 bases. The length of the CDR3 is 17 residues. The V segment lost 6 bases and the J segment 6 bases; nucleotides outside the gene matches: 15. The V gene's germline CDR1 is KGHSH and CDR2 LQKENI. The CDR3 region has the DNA TGTGCCAGCTCGCAAACGGGACAGGGGGTTCTTGGTGATGGCTACACCTTC. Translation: CASSQTGQGVLGDGYTF.

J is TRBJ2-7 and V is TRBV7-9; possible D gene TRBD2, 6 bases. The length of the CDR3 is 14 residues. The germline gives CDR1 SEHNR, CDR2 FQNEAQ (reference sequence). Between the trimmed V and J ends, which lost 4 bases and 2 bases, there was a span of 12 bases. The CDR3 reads CASSSIGRTYEQYF. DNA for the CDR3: TGTGCCAGCAGCTCTATAGGGAGGACCTACGAGCAGTACTTC.

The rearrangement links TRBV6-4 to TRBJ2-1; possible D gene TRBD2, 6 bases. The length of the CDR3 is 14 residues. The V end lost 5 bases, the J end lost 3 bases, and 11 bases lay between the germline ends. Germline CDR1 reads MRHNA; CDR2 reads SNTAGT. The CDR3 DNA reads TGTGCCAGCAGTCCCTCGGAGGGCTACAATGAGCAGTTCTTC. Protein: CASSPSEGYNEQFF.

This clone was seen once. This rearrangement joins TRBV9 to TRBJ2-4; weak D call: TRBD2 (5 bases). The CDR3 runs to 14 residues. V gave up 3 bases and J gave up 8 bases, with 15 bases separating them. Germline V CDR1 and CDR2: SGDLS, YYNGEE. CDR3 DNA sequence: TGTGCCAGCAGCGGAGCGTCCGGGGAATACATTCAGTACTTC. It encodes CASSGASGEYIQYF.

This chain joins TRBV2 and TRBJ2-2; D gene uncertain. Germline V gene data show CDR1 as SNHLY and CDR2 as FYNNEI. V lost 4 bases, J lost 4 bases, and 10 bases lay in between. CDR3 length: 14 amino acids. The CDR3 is CASSVSTLTGELFF. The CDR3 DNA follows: TGTGCCAGCAGTGTGTCTACCCTCACCGGGGAGCTGTTTTTT.

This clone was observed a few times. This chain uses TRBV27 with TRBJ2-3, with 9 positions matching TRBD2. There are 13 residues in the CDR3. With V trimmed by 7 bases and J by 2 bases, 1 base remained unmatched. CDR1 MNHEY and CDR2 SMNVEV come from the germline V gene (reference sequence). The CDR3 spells CASKRGVTDTQYF. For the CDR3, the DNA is TGTGCCAGCAAGCGGGGGGTCACAGATACGCAGTATTTT.

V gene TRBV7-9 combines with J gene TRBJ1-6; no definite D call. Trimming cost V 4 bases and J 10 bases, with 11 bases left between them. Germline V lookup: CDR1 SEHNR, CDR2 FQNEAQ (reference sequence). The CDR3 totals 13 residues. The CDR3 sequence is CASSYAGFSPLHF. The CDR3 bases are TGTGCCAGCAGCTATGCCGGGTTCTCACCCCTCCACTTT.

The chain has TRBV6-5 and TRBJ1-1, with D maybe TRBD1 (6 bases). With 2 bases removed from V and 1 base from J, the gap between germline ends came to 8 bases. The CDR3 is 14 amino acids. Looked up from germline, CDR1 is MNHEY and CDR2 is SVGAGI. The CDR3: CASSYEQGNTEAFF. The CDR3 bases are TGTGCCAGCAGTTACGAACAGGGGAACACTGAAGCTTTCTTT.

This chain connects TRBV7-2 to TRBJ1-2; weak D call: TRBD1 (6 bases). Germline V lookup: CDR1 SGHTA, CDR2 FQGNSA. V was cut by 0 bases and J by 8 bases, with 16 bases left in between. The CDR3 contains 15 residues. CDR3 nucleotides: TGTGCCAGCAGCTTAGCCGAAGGGGGATCAGGGGGCTACACCTTC. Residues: CASSLAEGGSGGYTF.

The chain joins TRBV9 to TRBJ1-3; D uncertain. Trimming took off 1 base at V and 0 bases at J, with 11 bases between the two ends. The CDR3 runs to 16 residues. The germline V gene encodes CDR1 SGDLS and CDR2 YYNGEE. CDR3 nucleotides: TGTGCCAGCAGCGTAAAGGGCTCCGGCTCTGGAAACACCATATATTTT. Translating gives CASSVKGSGSGNTIYF.

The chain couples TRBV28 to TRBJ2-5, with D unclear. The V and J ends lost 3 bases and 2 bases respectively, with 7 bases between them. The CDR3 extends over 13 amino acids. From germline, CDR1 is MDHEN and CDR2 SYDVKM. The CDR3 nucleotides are TGTGCCAGCAGTTTTGGCTTTCAAGAGACCCAGTACTTC. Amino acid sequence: CASSFGFQETQYF.

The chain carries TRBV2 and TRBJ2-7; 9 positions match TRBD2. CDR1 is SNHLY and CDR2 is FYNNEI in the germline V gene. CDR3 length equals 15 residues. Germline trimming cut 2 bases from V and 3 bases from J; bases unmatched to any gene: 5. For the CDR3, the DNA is TGTGCCAGCAGTGAATTCTTAGCGGGGGACTACGAGCAGTACTTC. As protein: CASSEFLAGDYEQYF.

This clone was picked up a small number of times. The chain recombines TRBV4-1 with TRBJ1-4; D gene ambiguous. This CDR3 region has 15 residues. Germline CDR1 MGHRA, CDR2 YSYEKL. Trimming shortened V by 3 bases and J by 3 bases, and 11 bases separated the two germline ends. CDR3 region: CASSHQSLANEKLFF. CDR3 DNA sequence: TGCGCCAGCAGCCACCAAAGCCTGGCTAATGAAAAACTGTTTTTT.

CDR3 sequence (DNA): TGCGCCAGCAGCCCCAGGACAGGGGGAAAGACCCAGTACTTC. Translating gives CASSPRTGGKTQYF. The gene calls are TRBV5-1 and TRBJ2-5; 10 positions match TRBD1. This CDR3 comprises 14 residues. From germline, CDR1 is SGHRS and CDR2 YFSETQ. The V segment lost 4 bases and the J segment 6 bases; nucleotides outside the gene matches: 6.

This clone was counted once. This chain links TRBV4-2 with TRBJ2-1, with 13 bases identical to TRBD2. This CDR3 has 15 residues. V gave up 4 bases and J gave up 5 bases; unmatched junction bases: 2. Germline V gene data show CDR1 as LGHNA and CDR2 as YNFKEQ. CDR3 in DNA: TGTGCCAGCAGCCTAGGACTAGCGGGGGACAATGAGCAGTTCTTC. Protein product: CASSLGLAGDNEQFF.

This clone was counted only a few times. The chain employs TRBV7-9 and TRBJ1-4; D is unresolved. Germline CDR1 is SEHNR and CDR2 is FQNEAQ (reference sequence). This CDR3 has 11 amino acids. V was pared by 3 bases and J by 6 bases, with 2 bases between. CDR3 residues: CASSLYEKLFF. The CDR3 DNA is TGTGCCAGCAGCTTGTATGAAAAACTGTTTTTT.

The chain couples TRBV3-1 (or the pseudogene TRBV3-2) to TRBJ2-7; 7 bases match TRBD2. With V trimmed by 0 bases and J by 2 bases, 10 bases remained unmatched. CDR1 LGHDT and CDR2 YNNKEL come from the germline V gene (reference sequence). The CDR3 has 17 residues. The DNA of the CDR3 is TGTGCCAGCAGCCAAGATCTGGGGCGGGGGAATACCTACGAGCAGTACTTC. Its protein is CASSQDLGRGNTYEQYF.

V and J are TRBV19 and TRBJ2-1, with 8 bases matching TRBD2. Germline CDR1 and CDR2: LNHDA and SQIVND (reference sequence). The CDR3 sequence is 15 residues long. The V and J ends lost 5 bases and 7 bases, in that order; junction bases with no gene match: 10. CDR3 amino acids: CASSPMVAGSNEQFF. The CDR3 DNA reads TGTGCCAGTAGTCCTATGGTAGCGGGGAGTAATGAGCAGTTCTTC.

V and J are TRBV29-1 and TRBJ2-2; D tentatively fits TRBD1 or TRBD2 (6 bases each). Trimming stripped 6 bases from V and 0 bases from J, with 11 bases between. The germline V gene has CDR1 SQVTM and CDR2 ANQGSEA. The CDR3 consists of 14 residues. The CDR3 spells CSVEEGANTGELFF. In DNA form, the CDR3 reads TGCAGCGTGGAGGAGGGGGCGAACACCGGGGAGCTGTTTTTT.

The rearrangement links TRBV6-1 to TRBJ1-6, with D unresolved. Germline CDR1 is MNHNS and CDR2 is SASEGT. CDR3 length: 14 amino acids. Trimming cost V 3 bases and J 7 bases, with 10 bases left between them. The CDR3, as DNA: TGTGCCAGCAGTGATTACCCCCCGAATTCACCCCTCCACTTT. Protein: CASSDYPPNSPLHF.

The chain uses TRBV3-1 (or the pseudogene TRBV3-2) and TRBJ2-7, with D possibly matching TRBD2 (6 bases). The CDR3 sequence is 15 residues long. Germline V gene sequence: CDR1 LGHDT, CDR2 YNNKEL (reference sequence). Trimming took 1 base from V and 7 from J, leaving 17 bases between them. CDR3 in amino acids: CASSQAHGRAGEQYF. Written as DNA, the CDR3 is TGTGCCAGCAGCCAAGCCCACGGACGGGCGGGGGAGCAGTACTTC.

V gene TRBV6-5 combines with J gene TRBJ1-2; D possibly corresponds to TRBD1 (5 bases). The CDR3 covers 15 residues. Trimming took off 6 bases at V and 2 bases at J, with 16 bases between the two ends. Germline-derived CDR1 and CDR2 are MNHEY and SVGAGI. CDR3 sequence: CASRHPRDANYGYTF. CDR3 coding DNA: TGTGCCAGCAGACACCCTCGGGACGCAAACTATGGCTACACCTTC.

The CDR3 loop reads CASSELSSYEQYF. The CDR3 DNA follows: TGTGCCAGCAGTGAACTTTCTTCCTACGAGCAGTACTTC. The chain combines TRBV2 with TRBJ2-7; D unresolved. V was pared by 2 bases and J by 1 base, with 6 bases between. Germline values: CDR1 SNHLY, CDR2 FYNNEI. The CDR3 runs to 13 residues.

The CDR3 DNA reads TGTGCCAGCAGGGACTACATGAACACTGAAGCTTTCTTT. Translating gives CASRDYMNTEAFF. The chain joins TRBV2 to TRBJ1-1; D gene ambiguous. CDR1 SNHLY and CDR2 FYNNEI come from the germline V gene. The CDR3 spans 13 residues. Trimming took 6 bases from V and 0 from J, leaving 8 bases between them.

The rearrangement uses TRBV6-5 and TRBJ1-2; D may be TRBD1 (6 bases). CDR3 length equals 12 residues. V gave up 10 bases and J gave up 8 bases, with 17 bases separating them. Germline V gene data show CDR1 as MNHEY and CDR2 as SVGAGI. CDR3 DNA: TGTGCCACCCATTACCAGGGACAAGGCTACACCTTC. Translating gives CATHYQGQGYTF.

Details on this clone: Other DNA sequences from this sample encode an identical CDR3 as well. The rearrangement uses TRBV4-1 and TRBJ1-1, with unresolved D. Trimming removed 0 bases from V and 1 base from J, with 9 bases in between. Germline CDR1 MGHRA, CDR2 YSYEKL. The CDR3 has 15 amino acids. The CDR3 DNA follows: TGCGCCAGCAGCCAAGATGGGCGGGGGAACACTGAAGCTTTCTTT. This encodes CASSQDGRGNTEAFF.

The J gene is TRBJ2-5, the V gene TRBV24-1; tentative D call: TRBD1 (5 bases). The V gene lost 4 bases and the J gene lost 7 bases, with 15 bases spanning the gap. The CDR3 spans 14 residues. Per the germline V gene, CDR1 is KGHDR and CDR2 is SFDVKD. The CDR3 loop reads CATSDGAGRGTQYF. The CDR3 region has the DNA TGTGCCACCAGTGACGGAGCAGGTAGGGGGACCCAGTACTTC.

For the CDR3, the DNA is TGTGCTAGTGGTTTTTCCTGGAACTCTGGAAACACCATATATTTT. Translated, it gives CASGFSWNSGNTIYF. This sequence joins TRBV12-5 and TRBJ1-3, with D uncertain. The V end was cut by 3 bases, the J end by 0 bases, with 9 bases between. CDR3 length equals 15 residues. CDR1 LGHNT and CDR2 FRNRAP come from the germline V gene.